Below are 18 T cell receptor beta chains sequenced from a single sample in a study of cytomegalovirus exposure and HLA in healthy donors. 13 Jbeta primers and 60 Vbeta primers were used for the PCR. The table came from immunoSEQ multiplex PCR; TCRdb's copy has only in-frame clones and leaves some out. The repertoire has roughly 150,000 clones, 75% of them found once; the top ten carry 2.5% to 3.5%. The sequenced sample was PBMCs. Receptors originate from a woman in her forties or fifties in good health and CMV-seropositive.

Comments on this clone: An end of the junction does not agree with germline; a read error may underlie this. CDR3 loop: CAGSLVPDYGYTF. DNA of the CDR3: TGTGCCGGCAGCTTGGTCCCAGACTATGGCTACACCTTC. The rearrangement links TRBV5-4 to TRBJ1-2; D is unclear. Germline V CDR1 and CDR2: SGHNT, YYREEE (reference sequence). CDR3 length equals 13 residues.

The chain combines TRBV13 with TRBJ2-5; 7 bases map to TRBD2. The J call is in doubt because the DNA end fits TRBJ2-7 better. The CDR3 sequence is 15 residues long. CDR1 is PRHDT, CDR2 FYEKMQ, per germline (reference sequence). The CDR3 DNA sequence: TGTGCCAGCAGCGCAATCCGGGACTACGCGTACGAGCAGTACTTC. It codes for CASSAIRDYAYEQYF.

J is TRBJ2-3 and V is TRBV5-1, with TRBD2 matching over 16 bases. Germline V gene sequence: CDR1 SGHRS, CDR2 YFSETQ. Trimming took 0 bases from V and 5 from J; bases not matched to a gene: 6. The CDR3 consists of 18 residues. The CDR3 DNA reads TGCGCCAGCAGCTTGGGGGGACTAGCGGGGGGGCGCAGAGATACGCAGTATTTT. This encodes CASSLGGLAGGRRDTQYF.

The chain employs TRBV7-8 and TRBJ2-7; a weak D match, TRBD2 (5 bases). The CDR3 runs to 13 residues. V shed 5 bases and J shed 0 bases, with 8 bases lying between them. Germline loops: CDR1 SGHVS, CDR2 FQNEAQ. The chain's CDR3 is CASSHGVSYEQYF. As DNA, the CDR3 is TGTGCCAGCAGCCACGGGGTCTCCTACGAGCAGTACTTC.

This clone was found once. The gene calls are TRBV10-2 and TRBJ1-4; 9 nucleotides agree with TRBD1. Trimming took 6 bases from V and 5 from J; bases not matched to a gene: 7. The V gene's germline CDR1 is WSHSY and CDR2 SAAADI. The length of the CDR3 is 15 residues. The CDR3 nucleotides read TGCGCCAGCAGGGAAACAGGGGGCGGGAATGAAAAACTGTTTTTT. Encoded protein: CASRETGGGNEKLFF.

This clone was counted a single time. The chain carries TRBV10-3 and TRBJ1-2; D uncertain. V gave up 3 bases and J gave up 0 bases, with 11 bases separating them. Germline V gene data show CDR1 as ENHRY and CDR2 as SYGVKD. This CDR3 is 15 amino acids long. The CDR3 region is CAISDPGRTNYGYTF. The CDR3 nucleotides are TGTGCCATCAGTGACCCTGGCAGGACTAACTATGGCTACACCTTC.

The J gene is TRBJ1-1, the V gene TRBV6-5; TRBD1 matches at 7 bases. Germline CDR1 reads MNHEY; CDR2 reads SVGAGI. CDR3 size: 14 residues. With V trimmed by 5 bases and J by 6 bases, 9 bases remained unmatched. CDR3 in DNA: TGTGCCAGCAGTAACGGCAGGGGGATCGCTGAAGCTTTCTTT. Its translation: CASSNGRGIAEAFF.

The chain employs TRBV7-8 and TRBJ2-2; 14 bases are shared with TRBD2. The CDR3 runs 18 residues. CDR1 and CDR2 (germline): SGHVS, FQNEAQ. V gave up 5 bases and J gave up 7 bases; unmatched junction bases: 12. CDR3 nucleotides: TGTGCCAGCAGCACTCGGACTAGCGGGGGGACCGGGGGCGGGGAGCTGTTTTTT. Translating gives CASSTRTSGGTGGGELFF.

The sample holds a few counts of this clone. This chain links TRBV10-2 with TRBJ2-1; no firm D call. This CDR3 has 11 amino acids. The V gene lost 3 bases and the J gene lost 12 bases, with 9 bases spanning the gap. Germline loops: CDR1 WSHSY, CDR2 SAAADI. In DNA, the CDR3 is TGCGCCAGCAGTGACCCAGAGGTGCAGTTCTTC. This translates into CASSDPEVQFF.

This clone was seen a handful of times. The chain uses TRBV5-6 and TRBJ1-1; D gene unclear. The germline gives CDR1 SGHDT, CDR2 YYEEEE. The CDR3 covers 12 residues. V was pared by 6 bases and J by 4 bases, with 10 bases between. CDR3 nucleotides: TGTGCCAGCACCCGAGGGAGCACTGAAGCTTTCTTT. Translation gives CASTRGSTEAFF.

The rearrangement uses TRBV27 and TRBJ2-1; D uncertain. CDR1 is MNHEY and CDR2 is SMNVEV in the germline V gene (reference sequence). Between the trimmed V and J ends, which lost 2 bases and 2 bases, there was a span of 7 bases. The CDR3 covers 14 residues. CDR3 protein: CASSLMRAYNEQFF. CDR3 in DNA: TGTGCCAGCAGTTTAATGAGAGCCTACAATGAGCAGTTCTTC.

This clone was counted between two and nine times. This chain links TRBV9 with TRBJ1-3; 10 nucleotides line up with TRBD1. The V segment lost 4 bases and the J segment 2 bases; nucleotides outside the gene matches: 9. This CDR3 contains 17 residues. The germline V gene encodes CDR1 SGDLS and CDR2 YYNGEE. CDR3 residues: CASSPRDRGAAGNTIYF. The CDR3 nucleotides are TGTGCCAGCAGCCCTCGGGACAGGGGTGCTGCTGGAAACACCATATATTTT.

This chain joins TRBV6-1 and TRBJ1-5; tentative D call: TRBD1 (5 bases). CDR3 length equals 13 residues. CDR1 MNHNS and CDR2 SASEGT come from the germline V gene. Trimming cost V 4 bases and J 5 bases, with 9 bases left between them. As DNA, the CDR3 is TGTGCCAGCAGTGCGGACAACTATCAGCCCCAGCATTTT. Protein: CASSADNYQPQHF.

This sequence joins TRBV9 and TRBJ2-5; TRBD2 agrees at 8 bases. Unmatched junction bases numbered 16, after V lost 4 bases and J lost 5 bases. From germline, CDR1 is SGDLS and CDR2 YYNGEE. This CDR3 comprises 17 residues. CDR3 amino acids: CASSPPHGGAREETQYF. The DNA of the CDR3 is TGTGCCAGCAGCCCCCCCCACGGGGGGGCCCGTGAGGAGACCCAGTACTTC.

The chain carries TRBV18 and TRBJ1-1; the D gene is possibly TRBD1 (5 bases). The V gene's germline CDR1 is KGHSH and CDR2 LQKENI. Trimming cost V 6 bases and J 3 bases, with 11 bases left between them. The CDR3 has 13 residues. The CDR3 DNA sequence: TGTGCCAGCTCCGGGGGAGAGGACACTGAAGCTTTCTTT. Translation gives CASSGGEDTEAFF.

The rearrangement links TRBV5-1 to TRBJ2-3; D is perhaps TRBD2 (10 bases). Trimming took off 1 base at V and 1 base at J, with 19 bases between the two ends. This CDR3 has 18 amino acids. Germline V gene sequence: CDR1 SGHRS, CDR2 YFSETQ. CDR3 region: CASSLLGQGTSGTDTQYF. CDR3 DNA: TGCGCCAGCAGCTTGCTCGGACAGGGGACTAGCGGCACAGATACGCAGTATTTT.

Only a few counts were recorded for this clone. This chain connects TRBV11-2 to TRBJ1-1; D unclear. Trimming pared 5 bases from V and 4 bases from J, leaving 11 bases between. Per germline, CDR1 SGHAT and CDR2 FQNNGV. The CDR3 loop spans 13 amino acids. CDR3 DNA sequence: TGTGCCAGCAGCGCGGACTGGGGCACTGAAGCTTTCTTT. Protein: CASSADWGTEAFF. The full variable domain, with the rest looked up from reference TRBV11-2 and TRBJ1-1, is EAGVAQSPRYKIIEKRQSVAFWCNPISGHATLYWYQQILGQGPKLLIQFQNNGVVDDSQLPKDRFSAERLKGVDSTLKIQPAKLEDSAVYLCASSADWGTEAFFGQGTRLTVV.

The CDR3 sequence: CASSLVLSGSSLETQYF. The CDR3 coding sequence is TGTGCCAGCAGCTTAGTCCTGAGCGGATCGTCCTTAGAGACCCAGTACTTC. V is TRBV7-8 and J is TRBJ2-5; the D gene is possibly TRBD2 (5 bases). The germline V gene has CDR1 SGHVS and CDR2 FQNEAQ. V was pared by 1 base and J by 4 bases, with 19 bases between. The CDR3 runs 17 residues.